The text below deals with one T cell receptor (beta chain). cDNA reverse transcribed from extracted RNA served as the sequencing template. Profiled with immunoSEQ multiplex PCR; TCRdb holds only in-frame clones, not every one. The sample records 100,000 to 150,000 clones, more than 30% being singletons. This sample was included in a study of CD8+ T cells in alopecia areata. With 0 bases removed from V and 4 bases from J, the gap between germline ends came to 7 bases. The CDR3 is 13 amino acids. The germline V gene encodes CDR1 SGHDT and CDR2 YYEEEE. Sequences were obtained from CD4+ T cells sorted from blood. This sequence joins TRBV5-6 and TRBJ1-1, with unresolved D. This clonotype originated in a human donor with alopecia areata. CDR3: CASSLEWSTEAFF. The CDR3 DNA sequence: TGTGCCAGCAGCTTGGAGTGGAGCACTGAAGCTTTCTTT.